This T cell receptor beta chain was identified in a study of cytomegalovirus exposure and HLA in healthy donors. This clone occurred a few times. The PCR ran on 60 Vbeta and 13 Jbeta primers. Using immunoSEQ multiplex PCR, the repertoire was profiled, and TCRdb retains in-frame clones only, with some absent. Counted here are 100,000 or so clones, over 12% occurring once; the ten biggest clones make up roughly 0.79%. This sequence originates from a female donor in good health and CMV-seronegative. The sample taken for sequencing was PBMCs.

This chain's CDR3 is CASSRGGSSYNEQFF. CDR3 nucleotides: TGTGCCAGCAGCCGCGGGGGGAGCTCCTACAATGAGCAGTTCTTC. The J gene is TRBJ2-1, the V gene TRBV9; 8 positions match TRBD2. The ends lost 4 bases at V and 0 bases at J; junction bases unmatched: 3. Per germline, CDR1 SGDLS and CDR2 YYNGEE. This CDR3 spans 15 amino acids.